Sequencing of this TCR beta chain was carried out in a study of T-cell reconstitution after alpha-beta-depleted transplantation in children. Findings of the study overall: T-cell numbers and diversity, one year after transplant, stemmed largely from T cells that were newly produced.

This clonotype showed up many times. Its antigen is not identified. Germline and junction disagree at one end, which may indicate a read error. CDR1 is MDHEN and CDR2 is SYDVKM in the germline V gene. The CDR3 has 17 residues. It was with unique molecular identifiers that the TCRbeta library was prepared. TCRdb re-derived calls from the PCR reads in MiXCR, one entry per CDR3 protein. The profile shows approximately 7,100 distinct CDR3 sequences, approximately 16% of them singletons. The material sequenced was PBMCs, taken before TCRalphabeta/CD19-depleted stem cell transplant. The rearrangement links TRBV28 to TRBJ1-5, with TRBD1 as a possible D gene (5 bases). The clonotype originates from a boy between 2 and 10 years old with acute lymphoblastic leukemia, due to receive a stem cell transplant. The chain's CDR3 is CASSPDSGGGRRQPQHF. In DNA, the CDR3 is TGTGCCAGCAGTCCGGATTCGGGGGGAGGCCGACGTCAGCCCCAGCACTTT.